Below, 29 T cell receptor beta chains from the same sample are listed, as sequenced in a study of Tregs in tolerant kidney transplant recipients. Assay used: immunoSEQ multiplex PCR; TCRdb lists only in-frame clones, some missing. The sample lists about 120,000 clones; roughly 92% were seen once. Sequencing was done on a sample of CD4+ T cells from blood. The receptors here all came from a human donor in good health.

The chain recombines TRBV2 with TRBJ2-6; D is unclear. V was trimmed by 7 bases and J by 2 bases, leaving 6 bases between them. This CDR3 contains 13 residues. The germline gives CDR1 SNHLY, CDR2 FYNNEI. CDR3 nucleotides: TGTGCCAGCACTGGGACTGGGGCCAACGTCCTGACTTTC. Amino acids: CASTGTGANVLTF.

The V and J genes are TRBV10-3 and TRBJ1-5, with D unresolved. V was trimmed by 0 bases and J by 6 bases, leaving 12 bases between them. CDR3 length equals 15 residues. CDR1 and CDR2 from the germline V gene are ENHRY and SYGVKD. The DNA of the CDR3 is TGTGCCATCAGTGAGTCTCAGGTAACCGGTCAGCCCCAGCATTTT. This sequence encodes CAISESQVTGQPQHF.

The V call is TRBV27, the J call TRBJ1-5; TRBD1 matches 7 bases. J lost 7 bases, V lost 3 bases, and 12 bases had no gene match. The CDR3 spans 16 residues. Per germline, CDR1 MNHEY and CDR2 SMNVEV (reference sequence). In nucleotides, the CDR3 is TGTGCCAGCAGTTTTGTCCGACAGGGAAAAACCCAGCCCCAGCATTTT. It encodes CASSFVRQGKTQPQHF.

The V and J genes are TRBV30 and TRBJ1-2; D unresolved. Deletions cut 0 bases from V and 6 bases from J, with 5 bases between. Germline V CDR1 and CDR2: GTSNPN, SVGIG (reference sequence). This CDR3 is 11 amino acids long. The CDR3: CAWSVRNGYTF. In DNA, the CDR3 is TGTGCCTGGAGTGTACGGAATGGCTACACCTTC.

The V call is TRBV6-1, the J call TRBJ1-2, with D possibly matching TRBD1 (6 bases). V gave up 5 bases and J gave up 7 bases, with 14 bases separating them. The CDR3 loop spans 13 amino acids. From germline, CDR1 is MNHNS and CDR2 SASEGT. In DNA form, the CDR3 reads TGTGCCAGCAGTACAGGGTCGGTTCGTGGCTACACCTTC. Its protein product is CASSTGSVRGYTF.

The chain couples TRBV27 to TRBJ2-3, with D uncertain. The CDR3 spans 12 residues. The germline V gene encodes CDR1 MNHEY and CDR2 SMNVEV (reference sequence). V was clipped by 5 bases and J by 5 bases, with 8 bases between them. CDR3 DNA: TGTGCCAGCAGTCCTTCGAGAGATACGCAGTATTTT. This sequence encodes CASSPSRDTQYF.

This chain joins TRBV15 and TRBJ1-2; the match to TRBD1 covers 7 bases. Trimming removed 1 base from V and 4 bases from J; junction bases left unmatched: 3. Per the germline V gene, CDR1 is LNHNV and CDR2 is YYDKDF (reference sequence). CDR3 length: 14 amino acids. CDR3 amino acids: CATSRGTGLYGYTF. CDR3 DNA: TGTGCCACCAGCAGAGGGACAGGCCTCTATGGCTACACCTTC.

The chain recombines TRBV2 with TRBJ2-5, with D possibly being TRBD1 (7 bases). Between the trimmed V and J ends, which lost 5 bases and 3 bases, there was a span of 13 bases. The CDR3 is 14 amino acids. The germline V gene encodes CDR1 SNHLY and CDR2 FYNNEI. CDR3 region: CASSQGGSKETQYF. Here the CDR3 DNA reads TGTGCCAGCAGTCAGGGGGGTTCCAAAGAGACCCAGTACTTC.

This clone appeared once. The chain recombines TRBV6-1 with TRBJ1-1; 7 bases fit TRBD1. Germline V gives CDR1 MNHNS, CDR2 SASEGT. With 5 bases clipped from V and 1 base from J, the junction kept 7 bases outside the gene matches. The CDR3 contains 15 residues. The chain's CDR3 is CASSPVRTGNTEAFF. Written as DNA, the CDR3 is TGTGCCAGCAGTCCCGTGAGGACAGGGAACACTGAAGCTTTCTTT.

This clone appeared once. The chain couples TRBV5-1 to TRBJ2-7, with D hard to call. Trimming left V 3 bases short and J 0 bases short, with 10 bases between. The CDR3 is 14 residues long. CDR1 is SGHRS and CDR2 is YFSETQ in the germline V gene. Here the CDR3 reads CASSSRRYSYEQYF. In DNA, the CDR3 is TGCGCCAGCAGCTCACGGCGGTACTCCTACGAGCAGTACTTC.

V usage is TRBV5-1 and J usage is TRBJ1-1; the D gene is possibly TRBD1 (6 bases). The CDR3 length is 19 residues. Germline lookup yields CDR1 SGHRS and CDR2 YFSETQ. V shed 2 bases and J shed 0 bases, with 23 bases lying between them. The CDR3 DNA reads as TGCGCCAGCAGCTTAATACAGGCAGGGCTGAGGGGGATGAACACTGAAGCTTTCTTT. The encoded protein is CASSLIQAGLRGMNTEAFF. Complete variable domain (other parts from reference TRBV5-1 and TRBJ1-1): KAGVTQTPRYLIKTRGQQVTLSCSPISGHRSVSWYQQTPGQGLQFLFEYFSETQRNKGNFPGRFSGRQFSNSRSEMNVSTLELGDSALYLCASSLIQAGLRGMNTEAFFGQGTRLTVV.

This chain links TRBV12-5 with TRBJ1-1; 8 bases are a match to TRBD1. V dropped 0 bases and J dropped 5; count of bases not matched to a gene: 17. Per germline, CDR1 LGHNT and CDR2 FRNRAP. The CDR3 is made up of 19 amino acids. CDR3 loop: CASGLVLGDRIGRWTEAFF. CDR3 sequence (DNA): TGTGCTAGTGGTTTGGTCCTCGGGGACAGGATCGGTCGTTGGACTGAAGCTTTCTTT.

CDR3 coding DNA: TGCGCCAGCAGCTTGGGACAGGGGCTATACGAGCAGTACTTC. Protein: CASSLGQGLYEQYF. The chain employs TRBV5-1 and TRBJ2-7; 8 bases fit TRBD1. This CDR3 has 14 residues. Germline CDR1 reads SGHRS; CDR2 reads YFSETQ. After removal of 0 bases from V and 4 bases from J, the junction contained 3 bases not matched to a gene.

This clone was seen just once. The V call is TRBV7-2, the J call TRBJ2-7, with TRBD1 matching 8 bases. Per germline, CDR1 SGHTA and CDR2 FQGNSA. V lost 3 bases to trimming and J lost 3 bases; unmatched junction nucleotides: 10. The length of the CDR3 is 16 residues. In DNA form, the CDR3 reads TGTGCCAGCAGCTTTACTATGACAGGGGCGAACTACGAGCAGTACTTC. Protein product: CASSFTMTGANYEQYF.

This chain connects TRBV23-1 to TRBJ1-1, with a tentative D call TRBD1 (5 bases). TRBV23-1 is identified as an open reading frame with a role that is uncertain. This CDR3 is 17 amino acids long. The V end lost 0 bases, the J end lost 0 bases, and 14 bases lay between the germline ends. The CDR3 sequence: CASSQSDRPNMNTEAFF. The CDR3 nucleotides read TGCGCCAGCAGTCAATCCGACAGACCGAACATGAACACTGAAGCTTTCTTT.

The chain carries TRBV10-3 and TRBJ1-1, with D maybe TRBD1 (6 bases). V gave up 10 bases and J gave up 4 bases, with 31 bases separating them. CDR1 and CDR2 from the germline V gene are ENHRY and SYGVKD. This CDR3 has 18 residues. The CDR3, as DNA: TGTGCCACCAACCCTTCTGAGGGCAAGGGGGAGAGGGGCACTGAAGCTTTCTTT. Translation: CATNPSEGKGERGTEAFF.

The chain combines TRBV5-1 with TRBJ2-5; 8 bases are shared with TRBD1. V was clipped by 6 bases and J by 1 base; unmatched bases: 11. CDR1 SGHRS and CDR2 YFSETQ come from the germline V gene. The length of the CDR3 is 16 residues. CDR3 sequence reads: CASTRTGNPSQETQYF. In nucleotides, the CDR3 is TGCGCCAGCACCCGGACAGGGAACCCCTCCCAAGAGACCCAGTACTTC.

J is TRBJ2-2 and V is TRBV18, with D maybe TRBD1 (6 bases). The CDR3 spans 15 residues. Germline assignment: CDR1 KGHSH and CDR2 LQKENI. Trimming left V 1 base short and J 5 bases short, with 11 bases between. The CDR3 loop is CASSPQTGKTGELFF. Here the CDR3 DNA reads TGTGCCAGCTCACCACAAACAGGGAAAACCGGGGAGCTGTTTTTT. The whole variable domain, filled in from reference TRBV18 and TRBJ2-2, reads NAGVMQNPRHLVRRRGQEARLRCSPMKGHSHVYWYRQLPEEGLKFMVYLQKENIIDESGMPKERFSAEFPKEGPSILRIQQVVRGDSAAYFCASSPQTGKTGELFFGEGSRLTVL.

The chain carries TRBV18 and TRBJ2-4; D possibly uses TRBD1 or TRBD2 (5 bases each). Germline V gene lookup returns CDR1 KGHSH and CDR2 LQKENI. Trimming left V 3 bases short and J 0 bases short, with 6 bases between. This CDR3 has 14 amino acids. Here the CDR3 reads CASSPGEAKNIQYF. The DNA for the CDR3 is TGTGCCAGCTCACCGGGGGAAGCCAAAAACATTCAGTACTTC.

The chain recombines TRBV4-1 with TRBJ2-5, with D perhaps TRBD1 or TRBD2 (5 bases each). This CDR3 comprises 14 residues. Trimming stripped 1 base from V and 4 bases from J, with 10 bases between. CDR1 and CDR2 from the germline V gene are MGHRA and YSYEKL. The chain's CDR3 is CASSQGGSGETQYF. The CDR3 DNA sequence: TGCGCCAGCAGCCAAGGGGGCAGCGGAGAGACCCAGTACTTC.

The chain joins TRBV9 to TRBJ1-5, with a tentative D call TRBD1 (6 bases). The CDR3 spans 15 residues. Germline V gene lookup returns CDR1 SGDLS and CDR2 YYNGEE. The V end was cut by 3 bases, the J end by 6 bases, with 16 bases between. CDR3: CASSASPGVSQPQHF. The CDR3 region has the DNA TGTGCCAGCAGCGCTAGCCCAGGGGTAAGTCAGCCCCAGCATTTT.

This clone was observed a few times. The chain joins TRBV12-5 to TRBJ2-6; 7 nucleotides line up with TRBD1. The CDR3 is 19 residues long. Germline V gives CDR1 LGHNT, CDR2 FRNRAP. The J segment lost 0 bases and the V segment lost 4 bases, leaving 12 bases of the junction unmatched. The CDR3 nucleotides are TGTGCTAGTGGTTCTTACAGGGGTTATATTAGCTCTGGGGCCAACGTCCTGACTTTC. Its protein is CASGSYRGYISSGANVLTF.

The V call is TRBV2, the J call TRBJ1-2; 12 nucleotides align to TRBD1. In germline, CDR1 is SNHLY, CDR2 FYNNEI. This CDR3 has 14 amino acids. With V trimmed by 7 bases and J by 8 bases, 8 bases remained unmatched. CDR3: CASTYGTGGRGYTF. The CDR3 region has the DNA TGTGCCAGCACATATGGGACAGGGGGCAGAGGCTACACCTTC.

The chain is built from TRBV7-2 and TRBJ2-2; 7 nucleotides agree with TRBD2. The CDR3 consists of 15 residues. V gave up 5 bases and J gave up 7 bases; unmatched junction bases: 10. The germline V gene has CDR1 SGHTA and CDR2 FQGNSA. The CDR3: CASSPRGGSGGELFF. The DNA of the CDR3 is TGTGCCAGCAGCCCCCGGGGAGGGAGCGGCGGGGAGCTGTTTTTT.

The chain links TRBV11-2 to TRBJ2-5; TRBD2 matches at 8 bases. The CDR3 covers 16 residues. Trimming cost V 2 bases and J 1 base; bases outside gene matches: 6. The germline CDR1 and CDR2 sequences are SGHAT and FQNNGV. Written as DNA, the CDR3 is TGTGCCAGCAGCTTACGCCTAGCGGGTTTCCAAGAGACCCAGTACTTC. As protein: CASSLRLAGFQETQYF.

The chain combines TRBV14 with TRBJ2-1, with 12 bases lining up with TRBD2. With 4 bases clipped from V and 8 bases from J, the junction kept 15 bases outside the gene matches. Germline lookup yields CDR1 SGHDN and CDR2 FVKESK. The CDR3 runs 18 residues. In DNA form, the CDR3 reads TGTGCCAGCAGCCTCCCCATACTAGCGGGGGGTCCTAGCGATGAGCAGTTCTTC. Translated, it gives CASSLPILAGGPSDEQFF. The complete variable domain, with remaining parts taken from reference TRBV14 and TRBJ2-1, reads EAGVTQFPSHSVIEKGQTVTLRCDPISGHDNLYWYRRVMGKEIKFLLHFVKESKQDESGMPNNRFLAERTGGTYSTLKVQPAELEDSGVYFCASSLPILAGGPSDEQFFGPGTRLTVL.

The chain carries TRBV6-1 and TRBJ2-1; 10 bases are a match to TRBD2. Unmatched junction bases numbered 0, after V lost 1 base and J lost 6 bases. Germline V lookup: CDR1 MNHNS, CDR2 SASEGT. This CDR3 is built from 14 residues. CDR3 sequence reads: CASSEGLAGNEQFF. The CDR3 DNA is TGTGCCAGCAGTGAAGGACTAGCGGGCAATGAGCAGTTCTTC.

The chain employs TRBV5-1 and TRBJ1-4, with TRBD1 matching 9 bases. V was pared by 3 bases and J by 7 bases, with 10 bases of the junction left unmatched. CDR3 length equals 16 residues. CDR1 is SGHRS and CDR2 is YFSETQ in the germline V gene. The CDR3 loop is CASSSGQGGVGEKLFF. In DNA, the CDR3 is TGCGCCAGCAGCTCGGGACAGGGAGGGGTAGGTGAAAAACTGTTTTTT.

V usage is TRBV5-4 and J usage is TRBJ2-7; 14 bases align to TRBD2. CDR3 length equals 19 residues. Looked up from germline, CDR1 is SGHNT and CDR2 is YYREEE (reference sequence). J was trimmed by 6 bases and V by 1 base; bases with no gene match: 15. The CDR3 DNA sequence: TGTGCCAGCAGCTTGTTATGGACTAGCGGGAGGAAGCTCTTTAGCGAGCAGTACTTC. It is translated as CASSLLWTSGRKLFSEQYF.